This TCR beta chain stems from a study of naive and memory T cell subsets. Points from the study as a whole: Possibly reflecting memory cells re-expressing CD45RA, a few larger clonotypes occurred in naive repertoires, especially CD8. In naive cells, over 85% of TCR sequences were seen only once.

This CDR3 region has 15 residues. V trimming: 5 bases; J trimming: 1 base; junction bases outside the gene matches: 2. The germline CDR1 and CDR2 sequences are SNHLY and FYNNEI. Two oligonucleotides, mixed equimolar, formed the beta constant-region primer covering TRBC1 and TRBC2. The ligated cDNA underwent four PCR rounds using SP2 and nested alpha and beta constant-region primers. TCRdb fed the UMI-ligation and nested PCR reads into MiXCR, producing one record per CDR3 protein. The sample includes some 150,000 distinct CDR3 sequences, about 15% of them seen just once. In its sample, this clonotype was seen a few times. Its specificity is unknown. Separate alpha and beta amplification began at the second PCR step.

The rearrangement links TRBV2 to TRBJ2-2; 9 nucleotides line up with TRBD1. Sequences were obtained from naive CD4+ T cells from blood. The sequence derives from a human donor in good health. CDR3 protein: CASSTDRGNTGELFF. DNA for the CDR3: TGTGCCAGCAGTACGGACAGGGGGAACACCGGGGAGCTGTTTTTT.